The sequence of this T cell receptor beta chain was determined in a study of blood T cell repertoires in COVID-19. On the study more broadly: Samples came from the United States, Italy and Spain, spanning acute and convalescent COVID-19. T cells, B-cell-depleted T cells, or PBMCs provided the cDNA or gDNA that served as material.

Study processing details: Reference gene primers were amplified, and this amplification served to estimate nucleated cell counts. The assay was immunoSEQ multiplex PCR, and TCRdb's table has in-frame clones only and misses some. The V and J calls and clone size are taken from that table; D and trimming were inferred from the DNA. The sample contains over 250,000 clones, roughly 83% of which appear only once. V shed 4 bases and J shed 3 bases, with 12 bases lying between them. The CDR3 sequence is 14 residues long. The germline V gene has CDR1 LGHDT and CDR2 YNNKEL (reference sequence). This clonotype was sampled from a human donor with COVID-19, enrolled during active disease. The donor label of this sample is uncertain. This chain links TRBV3-1 (or the pseudogene TRBV3-2) with TRBJ1-2, with a tentative D call TRBD1 (6 bases). The sample taken for sequencing was peripheral blood. The CDR3 bases are TGTGCCAGCAGCCTATCAGCAGGGGACTATGGCTACACCTTC. This translates into CASSLSAGDYGYTF.